A single sample gave rise to the 8 T cell receptor beta chains below, sequenced in a study of shared T cell receptors in the human thymus (dated by TCRdb to the early 2020s). Receptors were amplified or captured by the immunoSEQ multiplex PCR assay. TCRdb mirrors the immuneACCESS table, restricted to in-frame sequences. Some clones are absent from its copies; in checked studies, under half trace to an unresolved V gene, and the reason for the others is unknown. Within this sample are around 730,000 clones, with 80% to 90% of them counted one time only. Under 0.012% of the sample goes to the ten largest clones. These data are also associated with another study on human thymus T cells.

What was sequenced was thymocytes. These receptors came from a girl in the first two years of life with a congenital heart defect. Donor details come from another sample of the same person, matched by shared clones.

The gene calls are TRBV7-6 and TRBJ2-5; 9 bases line up with TRBD1. Germline V CDR1 and CDR2: SGHVS, FNYEAQ. With V trimmed by 4 bases and J by 4 bases, 4 bases remained unmatched. This CDR3 region has 14 residues. The CDR3 is CASSSGTGRETQYF. In DNA form, the CDR3 reads TGTGCCAGCAGCTCAGGGACAGGGCGAGAGACCCAGTACTTC.

There are a few counts of this clone. The chain uses TRBV18 and TRBJ2-2; D might be TRBD1 (5 bases). CDR1 KGHSH and CDR2 LQKENI come from the germline V gene. Trimming removed 4 bases at V and 4 bases at J, with 16 bases between. This CDR3 is built from 16 residues. CDR3 loop: CASSQTFRVRTGELFF. CDR3 sequence (DNA): TGTGCCAGCTCACAAACCTTCAGGGTCCGCACCGGGGAGCTGTTTTTT.

V usage is TRBV6-6 and J usage is TRBJ1-1; TRBD1 agrees at 7 bases. CDR3 length equals 11 residues. V shed 5 bases and J 10 bases; nucleotides not matched to a gene: 4. Germline CDR1 and CDR2: MNHNY and SVGAGI (reference sequence). This chain's CDR3 is CASSSRGLAFF. The CDR3 region has the DNA TGTGCCAGCAGTAGCAGGGGGTTAGCTTTCTTT.

The V and J genes are TRBV19 and TRBJ2-1; 11 nucleotides line up with TRBD2. This CDR3 comprises 17 residues. Trimming cost V 4 bases and J 4 bases; bases outside gene matches: 9. The germline gives CDR1 LNHDA, CDR2 SQIVND (reference sequence). The CDR3 nucleotides are TGTGCCAGTAGTAAACCGACTAGCGGGACAGAATACAATGAGCAGTTCTTC. Amino acids: CASSKPTSGTEYNEQFF.

V and J are TRBV5-1 and TRBJ2-1; D might be TRBD1 (6 bases). CDR3 length: 14 residues. Germline CDR1 SGHRS, CDR2 YFSETQ. Trimming cost V 4 bases and J 6 bases, with 14 bases left between them. CDR3 in amino acids: CASSKGVMGNEQFF. CDR3 sequence (DNA): TGCGCCAGCAGCAAGGGGGTTATGGGCAATGAGCAGTTCTTC.

The genes are TRBV19 and TRBJ1-1, with TRBD1 identical over 7 bases. CDR1 and CDR2 (germline): LNHDA, SQIVND (reference sequence). The CDR3 runs to 15 residues. The J segment lost 0 bases and the V segment lost 5 bases, leaving 6 bases of the junction unmatched. The CDR3 loop reads CASSALGTVNTEAFF. CDR3 nucleotide sequence: TGTGCCAGTAGTGCCTTAGGGACAGTGAACACTGAAGCTTTCTTT.

This clone was found a few times. The genes are TRBV2 and TRBJ1-2, with unresolved D. The CDR3 has 14 residues. Germline V lookup: CDR1 SNHLY, CDR2 FYNNEI. Trimming took off 5 bases at V and 4 bases at J, with 14 bases between the two ends. The chain's CDR3 is CASSNRSQPYGYTF. CDR3 in DNA: TGTGCCAGCAGTAACAGATCCCAGCCCTATGGCTACACCTTC.

The chain employs TRBV6-1 and TRBJ1-2; D possibly corresponds to TRBD1 (6 bases). This CDR3 region has 14 residues. The germline V gene has CDR1 MNHNS and CDR2 SASEGT. Between the trimmed V and J ends, which lost 3 bases and 7 bases, there was a span of 15 bases. The CDR3 DNA sequence: TGTGCCAGCAGTGATTCGTACAGGGCTTTTGGCTACACCTTC. Its translation is CASSDSYRAFGYTF.